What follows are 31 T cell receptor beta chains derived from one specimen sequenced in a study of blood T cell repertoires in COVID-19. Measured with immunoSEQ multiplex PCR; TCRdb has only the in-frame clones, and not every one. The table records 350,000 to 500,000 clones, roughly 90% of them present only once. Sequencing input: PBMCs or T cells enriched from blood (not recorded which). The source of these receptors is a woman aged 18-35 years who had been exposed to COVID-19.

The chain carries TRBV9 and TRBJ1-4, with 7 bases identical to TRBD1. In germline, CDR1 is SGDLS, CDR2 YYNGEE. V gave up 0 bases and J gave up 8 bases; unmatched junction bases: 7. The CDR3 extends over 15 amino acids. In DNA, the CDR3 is TGTGCCAGCAGCGTAGGACAGGGCAAGTACGAAAAACTGTTTTTT. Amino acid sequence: CASSVGQGKYEKLFF.

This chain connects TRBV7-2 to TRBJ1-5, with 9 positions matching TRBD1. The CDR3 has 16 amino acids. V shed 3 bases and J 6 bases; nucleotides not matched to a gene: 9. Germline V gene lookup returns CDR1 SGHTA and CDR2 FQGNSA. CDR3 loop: CASSLLGQGQSQPQHF. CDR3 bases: TGTGCCAGCAGCTTGTTGGGACAGGGTCAGAGTCAGCCCCAGCATTTT. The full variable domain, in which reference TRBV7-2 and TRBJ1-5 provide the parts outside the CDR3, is GAGVSQSPSNKVTEKGKDVELRCDPISGHTALYWYRQSLGQGLEFLIYFQGNSAPDKSGLPSDRFSAERTGGSVSTLTIQRTQQEDSAVYLCASSLLGQGQSQPQHFGDGTRLSIL.

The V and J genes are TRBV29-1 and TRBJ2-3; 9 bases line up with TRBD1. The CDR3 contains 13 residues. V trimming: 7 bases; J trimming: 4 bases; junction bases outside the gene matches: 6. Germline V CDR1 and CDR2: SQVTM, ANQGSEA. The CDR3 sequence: CSGGQGSADTQYF. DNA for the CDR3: TGCAGCGGCGGACAGGGGTCTGCAGATACGCAGTATTTT.

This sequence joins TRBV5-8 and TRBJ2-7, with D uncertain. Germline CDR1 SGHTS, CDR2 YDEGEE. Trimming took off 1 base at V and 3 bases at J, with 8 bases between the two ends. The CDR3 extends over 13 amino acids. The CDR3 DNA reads TGTGCCAGCAGCTTGATCGGAGTCTACGAGCAGTACTTC. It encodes CASSLIGVYEQYF.

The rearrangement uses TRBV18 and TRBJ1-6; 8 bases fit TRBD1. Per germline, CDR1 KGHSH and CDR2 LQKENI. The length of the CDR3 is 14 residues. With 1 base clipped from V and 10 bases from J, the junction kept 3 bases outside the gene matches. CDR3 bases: TGTGCCAGCTCACCACAGGACAGGGCCTCACCCCTCCACTTT. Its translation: CASSPQDRASPLHF.

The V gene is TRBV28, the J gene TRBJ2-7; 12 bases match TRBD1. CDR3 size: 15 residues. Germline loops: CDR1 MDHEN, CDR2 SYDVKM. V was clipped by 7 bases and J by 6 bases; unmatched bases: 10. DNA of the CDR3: TGTGCCAGCAAGAACCCGGGACAGGGGGCGCCCGAGCAGTACTTC. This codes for CASKNPGQGAPEQYF.

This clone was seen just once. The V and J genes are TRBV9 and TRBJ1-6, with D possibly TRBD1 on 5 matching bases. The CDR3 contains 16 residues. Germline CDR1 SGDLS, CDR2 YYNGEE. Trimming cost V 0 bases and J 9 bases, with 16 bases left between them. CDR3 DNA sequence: TGTGCCAGCAGCGTAGCCGACCGCGGGGGTGGTTCACCCCTCCACTTT. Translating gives CASSVADRGGGSPLHF.

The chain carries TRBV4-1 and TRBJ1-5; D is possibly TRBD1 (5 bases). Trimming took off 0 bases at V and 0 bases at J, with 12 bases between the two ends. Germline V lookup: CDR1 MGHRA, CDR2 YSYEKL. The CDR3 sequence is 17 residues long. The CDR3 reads CASSQDGAGYSNQPQHF. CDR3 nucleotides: TGCGCCAGCAGCCAAGACGGGGCGGGATATAGCAATCAGCCCCAGCATTTT.

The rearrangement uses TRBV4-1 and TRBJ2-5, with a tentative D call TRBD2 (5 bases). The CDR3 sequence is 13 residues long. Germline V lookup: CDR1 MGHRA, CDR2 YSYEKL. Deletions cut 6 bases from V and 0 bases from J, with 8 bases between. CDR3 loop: CASRTTNQETQYF. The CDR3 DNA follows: TGCGCCAGCAGGACGACTAACCAAGAGACCCAGTACTTC.

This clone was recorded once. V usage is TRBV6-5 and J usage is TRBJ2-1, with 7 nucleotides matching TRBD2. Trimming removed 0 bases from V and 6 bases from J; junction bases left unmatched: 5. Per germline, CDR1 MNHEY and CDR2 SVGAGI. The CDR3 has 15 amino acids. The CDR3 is CASSYSSGEINEQFF. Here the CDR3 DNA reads TGTGCCAGCAGTTACTCCAGCGGGGAAATCAATGAGCAGTTCTTC.

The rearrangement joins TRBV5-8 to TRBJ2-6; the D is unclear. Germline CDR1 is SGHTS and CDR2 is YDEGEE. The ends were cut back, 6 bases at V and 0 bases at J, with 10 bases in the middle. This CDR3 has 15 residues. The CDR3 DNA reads TGTGCCAGCAACGATCTAGGCTCTGGGGCCAACGTCCTGACTTTC. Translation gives CASNDLGSGANVLTF. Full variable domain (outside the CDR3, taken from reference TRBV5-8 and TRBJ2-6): EAGVTQSPTHLIKTRGQQATLRCSPISGHTSVYWYQQALGLGLQFLLWYDEGEERNRGNFPPRFSGRQFPNYSSELNVNALELEDSALYLCASNDLGSGANVLTFGAGSRLTVL.

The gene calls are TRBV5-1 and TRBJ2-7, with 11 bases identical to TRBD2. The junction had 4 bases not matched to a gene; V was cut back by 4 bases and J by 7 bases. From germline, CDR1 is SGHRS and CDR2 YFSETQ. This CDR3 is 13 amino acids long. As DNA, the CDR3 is TGCGCCAGCAGCATCGGACTAGCGGGTGAGCAGTACTTC. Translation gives CASSIGLAGEQYF.

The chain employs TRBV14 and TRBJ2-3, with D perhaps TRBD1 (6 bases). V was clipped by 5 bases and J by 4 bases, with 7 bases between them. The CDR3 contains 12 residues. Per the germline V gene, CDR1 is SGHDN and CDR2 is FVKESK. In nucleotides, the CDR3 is TGTGCCAGCAGCGAGGGGGCAGATACGCAGTATTTT. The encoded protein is CASSEGADTQYF.

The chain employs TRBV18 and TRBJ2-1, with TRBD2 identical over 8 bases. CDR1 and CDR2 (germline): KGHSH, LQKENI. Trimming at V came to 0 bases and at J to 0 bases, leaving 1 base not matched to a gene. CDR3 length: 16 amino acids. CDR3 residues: CASSPPGLGSYNEQFF. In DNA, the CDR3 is TGTGCCAGCTCACCACCGGGACTAGGCTCCTACAATGAGCAGTTCTTC.

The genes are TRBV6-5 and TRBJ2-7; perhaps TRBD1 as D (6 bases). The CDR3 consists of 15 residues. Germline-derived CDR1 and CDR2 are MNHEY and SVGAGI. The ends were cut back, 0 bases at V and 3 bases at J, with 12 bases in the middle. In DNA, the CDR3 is TGTGCCAGCAGTTACTCTATCCAGGGGCTCTACGAGCAGTACTTC. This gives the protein CASSYSIQGLYEQYF.

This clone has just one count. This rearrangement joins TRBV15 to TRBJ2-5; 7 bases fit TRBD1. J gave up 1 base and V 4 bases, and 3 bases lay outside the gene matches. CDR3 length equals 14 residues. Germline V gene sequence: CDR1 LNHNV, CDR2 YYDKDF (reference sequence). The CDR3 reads CATSTGQAQETQYF. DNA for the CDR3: TGTGCCACCAGCACCGGACAGGCCCAAGAGACCCAGTACTTC.

CDR3 region: CASSPGLAGGNTGELFF. CDR3 sequence (DNA): TGTGCCAGCAGCCCAGGACTAGCGGGGGGAAACACCGGGGAGCTGTTTTTT. V is TRBV7-2 and J is TRBJ2-2; 14 nucleotides agree with TRBD2. The CDR3 is 17 residues long. With V trimmed by 5 bases and J by 2 bases, 4 bases remained unmatched. Germline CDR1 SGHTA, CDR2 FQGNSA.

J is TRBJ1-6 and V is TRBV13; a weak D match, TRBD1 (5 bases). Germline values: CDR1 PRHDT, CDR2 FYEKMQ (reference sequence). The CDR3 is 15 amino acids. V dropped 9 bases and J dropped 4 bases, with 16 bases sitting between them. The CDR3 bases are TGTGCCAGTCAGCTTCGCGGGACTTATAATTCACCCCTCCACTTT. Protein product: CASQLRGTYNSPLHF.

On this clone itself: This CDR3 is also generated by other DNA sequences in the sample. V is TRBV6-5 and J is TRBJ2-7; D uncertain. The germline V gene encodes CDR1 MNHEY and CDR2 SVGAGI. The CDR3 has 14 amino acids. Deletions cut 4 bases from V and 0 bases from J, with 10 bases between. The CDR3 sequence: CASSSGGSSYEQYF. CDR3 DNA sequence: TGTGCCAGCAGTTCCGGCGGCAGCTCCTACGAGCAGTACTTC.

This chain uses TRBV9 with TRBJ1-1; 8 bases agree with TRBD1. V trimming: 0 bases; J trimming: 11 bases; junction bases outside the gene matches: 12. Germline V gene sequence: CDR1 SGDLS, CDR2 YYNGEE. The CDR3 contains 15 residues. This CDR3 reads CASSVESLGQGEAFF. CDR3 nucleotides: TGTGCCAGCAGCGTAGAATCACTAGGACAGGGTGAGGCTTTCTTT.

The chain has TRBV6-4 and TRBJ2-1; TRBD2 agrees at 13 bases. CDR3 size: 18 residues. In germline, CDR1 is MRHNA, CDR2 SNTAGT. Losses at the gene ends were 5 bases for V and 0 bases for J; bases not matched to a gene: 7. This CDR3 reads CASSPTGTSGISYNEQFF. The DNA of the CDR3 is TGTGCCAGCAGTCCGACAGGGACTAGCGGGATCTCCTACAATGAGCAGTTCTTC.

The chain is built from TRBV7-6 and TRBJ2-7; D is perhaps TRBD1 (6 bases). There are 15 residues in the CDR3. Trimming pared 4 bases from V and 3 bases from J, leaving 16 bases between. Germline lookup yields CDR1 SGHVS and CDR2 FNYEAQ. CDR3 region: CASSSKPGGIYEQYF. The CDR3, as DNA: TGTGCCAGCAGCTCCAAACCTGGGGGCATCTACGAGCAGTACTTC. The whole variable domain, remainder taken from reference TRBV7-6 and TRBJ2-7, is GAGVSQSPRYKVTKRGQDVALRCDPISGHVSLYWYRQALGQGPEFLTYFNYEAQQDKSGLPNDRFSAERPEGSISTLTIQRTEQRDSAMYRCASSSKPGGIYEQYFGPGTRLTVT.

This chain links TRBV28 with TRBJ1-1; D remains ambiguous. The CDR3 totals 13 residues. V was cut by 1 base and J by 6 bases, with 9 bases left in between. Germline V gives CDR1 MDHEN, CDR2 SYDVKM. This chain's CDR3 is CASSLSDTSEAFF. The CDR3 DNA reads TGTGCCAGCAGTTTATCCGACACCTCTGAAGCTTTCTTT.

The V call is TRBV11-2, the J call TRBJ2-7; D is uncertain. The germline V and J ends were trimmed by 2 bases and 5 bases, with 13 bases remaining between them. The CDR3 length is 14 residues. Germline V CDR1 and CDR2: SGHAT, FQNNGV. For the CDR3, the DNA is TGTGCCAGCAGCTTATCTCAGGCTAACGACGAGCAGTACTTC. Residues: CASSLSQANDEQYF.

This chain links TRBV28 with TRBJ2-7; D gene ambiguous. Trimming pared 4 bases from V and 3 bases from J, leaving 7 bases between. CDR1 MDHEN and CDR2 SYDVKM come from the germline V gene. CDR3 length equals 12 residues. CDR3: CASSSPGYEQYF. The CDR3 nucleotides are TGTGCCAGCAGTTCCCCAGGCTACGAGCAGTACTTC.

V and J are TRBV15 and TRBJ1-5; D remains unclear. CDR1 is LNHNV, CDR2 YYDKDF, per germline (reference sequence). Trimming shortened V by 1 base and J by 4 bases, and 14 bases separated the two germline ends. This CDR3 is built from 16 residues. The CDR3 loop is CATSRVMQARNQPQHF. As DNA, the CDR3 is TGTGCCACCAGCAGAGTCATGCAGGCGAGAAATCAGCCCCAGCATTTT.

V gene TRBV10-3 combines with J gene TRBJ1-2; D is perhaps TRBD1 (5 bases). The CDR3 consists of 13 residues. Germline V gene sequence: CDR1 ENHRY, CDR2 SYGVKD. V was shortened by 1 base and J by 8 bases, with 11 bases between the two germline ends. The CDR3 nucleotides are TGTGCCATCAGTGAGTTCGGGGGTGGGGGCTACACCTTC. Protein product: CAISEFGGGGYTF.

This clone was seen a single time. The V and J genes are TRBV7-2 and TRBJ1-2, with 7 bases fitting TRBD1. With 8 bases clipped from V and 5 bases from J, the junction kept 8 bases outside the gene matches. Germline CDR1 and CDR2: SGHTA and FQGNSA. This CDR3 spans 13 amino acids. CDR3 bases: TGTGCCAGCCCCGACAGGGAAATATATGGCTACACCTTC. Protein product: CASPDREIYGYTF.

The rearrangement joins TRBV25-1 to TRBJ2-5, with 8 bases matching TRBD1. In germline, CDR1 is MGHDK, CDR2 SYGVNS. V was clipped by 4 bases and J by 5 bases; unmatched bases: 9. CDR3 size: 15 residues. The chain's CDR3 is CASSGQGAFGETQYF. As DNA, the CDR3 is TGTGCCAGCAGTGGCCAGGGGGCATTCGGGGAGACCCAGTACTTC.

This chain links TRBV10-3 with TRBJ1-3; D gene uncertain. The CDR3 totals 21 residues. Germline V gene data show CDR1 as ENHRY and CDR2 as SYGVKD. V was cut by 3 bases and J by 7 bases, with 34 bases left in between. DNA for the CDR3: TGTGCCATCAGTGAACGGGCCGGGTCTTTAACCGGGAAGCGAGTTGGGAACACCATATATTTT. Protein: CAISERAGSLTGKRVGNTIYF.

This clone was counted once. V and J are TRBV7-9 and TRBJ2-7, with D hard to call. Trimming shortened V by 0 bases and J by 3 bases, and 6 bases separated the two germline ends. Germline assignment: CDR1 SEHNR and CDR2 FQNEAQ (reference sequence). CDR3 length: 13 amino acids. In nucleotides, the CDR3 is TGTGCCAGCAGCTTAGCTCAGATCTACGAGCAGTACTTC. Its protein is CASSLAQIYEQYF.